This passage covers 31 T cell receptor beta chains from one sample sequenced in a study of graft-versus-host responses after intestinal transplantation (dated by TCRdb to the early 2020s). For these receptors, no antigen is known. What this sample's time point label stands for: cells obtained before transplantation from donor or recipient. Receptor libraries were prepared by the immunoSEQ multiplex PCR assay. Entries here come from immuneACCESS through TCRdb and include only in-frame sequences with V and J called. Some clones fail to appear in such tables; in the studies checked, an unresolved V gene covers under half of the shortfall, and the cause of the remainder is unknown. For this sample there are around 26,000 clones; approximately 82% appear just once. The ten most abundant clones make up roughly 0.99% of the sample. Sequenced material: unstimulated CD8+ T cells sorted from spleen or lymph node cells, taken before transplant. These receptors were collected from a human donor who was the organ donor for an intestinal transplant.

The chain combines TRBV21-1 with TRBJ2-2; the table's TRBD2 call for D was not verified on the DNA. TRBV21-1 is described as a pseudogene. There are 14 residues in the CDR3. CDR3 bases: TGTGCCAGCAGCAAAGCGGGAGGGCCCGGGGAGCTGTTTTTT. This encodes CASSKAGGPGELFF.

This chain links TRBV6-1 with TRBJ2-2, with D perhaps matching TRBD2 (6 bases). Germline V lookup: CDR1 MNHNS, CDR2 SASEGT. This CDR3 is built from 15 residues. V was trimmed by 2 bases and J by 7 bases, leaving 14 bases between them. In DNA form, the CDR3 reads TGTGCCAGCAGTGAATGGAGGGTCCGGGGCGGGGAGCTGTTTTTT. Translated, it gives CASSEWRVRGGELFF.

The chain combines TRBV14 with TRBJ2-7; D not resolved. The CDR3 is 15 residues long. Trimming left V 0 bases short and J 3 bases short, with 12 bases between. CDR1 and CDR2 (germline): SGHDN, FVKESK. The CDR3 sequence: CASSQDKTFNYEQYF. The CDR3, as DNA: TGTGCCAGCAGCCAAGATAAGACATTCAACTACGAGCAGTACTTC. Filled out from reference TRBV14 and TRBJ2-7, the complete variable domain reads EAGVTQFPSHSVIEKGQTVTLRCDPISGHDNLYWYRRVMGKEIKFLLHFVKESKQDESGMPNNRFLAERTGGTYSTLKVQPAELEDSGVYFCASSQDKTFNYEQYFGPGTRLTVT.

This chain joins TRBV4-3 and TRBJ2-7; TRBD1 matches at 8 bases. The CDR3 is made up of 15 amino acids. Germline V gene data show CDR1 as LGHNA and CDR2 as YSLEER. V gave up 0 bases and J gave up 9 bases; unmatched junction bases: 10. This CDR3 is CASSQDRAGGAGQYF. The CDR3 DNA sequence: TGCGCCAGCAGCCAAGATCGTGCAGGGGGCGCAGGGCAGTACTTC.

This clone was detected a few times. The chain recombines TRBV6-5 with TRBJ2-2; 10 bases align to TRBD2. The germline gives CDR1 MNHEY, CDR2 SVGAGI. Trimming removed 6 bases from V and 6 bases from J; junction bases left unmatched: 7. This CDR3 spans 15 amino acids. CDR3 sequence: CASSAGTSVSGELFF. The CDR3 coding sequence is TGTGCCAGCAGCGCCGGGACTAGCGTTTCCGGGGAGCTGTTTTTT.

V usage is TRBV11-2 and J usage is TRBJ1-1; the match to TRBD1 covers 8 bases. Germline V gene lookup returns CDR1 SGHAT and CDR2 FQNNGV. V dropped 5 bases and J dropped 9; count of bases not matched to a gene: 8. The CDR3 covers 13 residues. CDR3 bases: TGTGCCAGCAGCCCCAACACAGGGGGAAAAGCTTTCTTT. The encoded protein is CASSPNTGGKAFF.

The CDR3 here is CASSSYQTSQGEQYF. The CDR3, as DNA: TGTGCCAGCAGTTCCTACCAAACATCACAGGGCGAGCAGTACTTC. This sequence joins TRBV27 and TRBJ2-7, with a possible D match to TRBD1 (6 bases). V was pared by 4 bases and J by 6 bases, with 19 bases between. This CDR3 has 15 residues. Per germline, CDR1 MNHEY and CDR2 SMNVEV (reference sequence).

This chain links TRBV30 with TRBJ2-2; a weak D match, TRBD2 (5 bases). Germline CDR1 is GTSNPN and CDR2 is SVGIG (reference sequence). CDR3 length: 18 amino acids. Trimming left V 1 base short and J 3 bases short, with 21 bases between. The CDR3 loop reads CAWSDFRAAEYYTGELFF. CDR3 DNA sequence: TGTGCCTGGAGTGACTTCCGAGCGGCGGAGTATTACACCGGGGAGCTGTTTTTT.

The chain combines TRBV4-3 with TRBJ2-1; 10 bases line up with TRBD2. The V gene end was trimmed by 5 bases and the J gene end by 5 bases; junction bases not matched to a gene: 9. The CDR3 is 16 residues long. Germline assignment: CDR1 LGHNA and CDR2 YSLEER. The CDR3 region has the DNA TGCGCCAGCAGCACAAATAGCGGGGGGAAAGACAATGAGCAGTTCTTC. This encodes CASSTNSGGKDNEQFF.

The chain carries TRBV25-1 and TRBJ2-5; 8 nucleotides align to TRBD1. V was pared by 3 bases and J by 5 bases, with 8 bases of the junction left unmatched. The CDR3 spans 15 residues. Germline assignment: CDR1 MGHDK and CDR2 SYGVNS. The CDR3 DNA follows: TGTGCCAGCAGTGAGAATGCAGGGGGCGCGGAGACCCAGTACTTC. Protein product: CASSENAGGAETQYF.

About this clone itself: Relative to the germline gene, one junction end is altered; a read error may explain this. V is TRBV5-8 and J is TRBJ2-5, with unresolved D. CDR3 length equals 12 residues. The germline gives CDR1 SGHTS, CDR2 YDEGEE. The CDR3 region has the DNA TGTGCCAGCAGCTTCGGACGGCGGTCCACGGACTTC. Its translation is CASSFGRRSTDF.

The genes are TRBV9 and TRBJ1-2; D remains ambiguous. The CDR3 runs 14 residues. CDR1 and CDR2 from the germline V gene are SGDLS and YYNGEE. V dropped 4 bases and J dropped 1 base, with 11 bases sitting between them. The CDR3 sequence: CASSPPPDNYGYTF. The CDR3 DNA is TGTGCCAGCAGCCCGCCCCCAGATAACTATGGCTACACCTTC.

The chain combines TRBV12-5 with TRBJ2-5, with TRBD2 identical over 7 bases. The CDR3 contains 14 residues. V lost 0 bases and J lost 5; bases outside the gene matches: 3. The germline V gene has CDR1 LGHNT and CDR2 FRNRAP. CDR3 in DNA: TGTGCTAGTGGTTTGGTTGCAGCGGGGGAGACCCAGTACTTC. Amino acids: CASGLVAAGETQYF.

The chain couples TRBV7-6 to TRBJ1-4; D not resolved. The ends were cut back, 6 bases at V and 0 bases at J, with 14 bases in the middle. The CDR3 runs to 16 residues. CDR1 and CDR2 from the germline V gene are SGHVS and FNYEAQ. The CDR3 spells CASSPISAATNEKLFF. CDR3 bases: TGTGCCAGCAGTCCGATCAGCGCCGCAACTAATGAAAAACTGTTTTTT.

Concerning this clone: Within the sample, other DNA sequences also encode this same CDR3. The rearrangement links TRBV6-5 to TRBJ2-1, with unresolved D. Trimming took 3 bases from V and 4 from J, leaving 10 bases between them. CDR1 is MNHEY, CDR2 SVGAGI, per germline. The CDR3 totals 14 residues. The CDR3 spells CASSYLDQYNEQFF. CDR3 nucleotide sequence: TGTGCCAGCAGTTATTTGGACCAATACAATGAGCAGTTCTTC.

The rearrangement links TRBV11-3 to TRBJ1-2; perhaps TRBD1 as D (5 bases). This CDR3 region has 14 residues. CDR1 is SGHNT, CDR2 YENEEA, per germline. V was clipped by 4 bases and J by 6 bases, with 15 bases between them. In nucleotides, the CDR3 is TGTGCCAGCAGCTCCAGGGATGGTGGGAATGGCTACACCTTC. Translated: CASSSRDGGNGYTF.

The gene calls are TRBV15 and TRBJ1-2; weak D call: TRBD1 (6 bases). Between the trimmed V and J ends, which lost 0 bases and 3 bases, there was a span of 17 bases. Germline V lookup: CDR1 LNHNV, CDR2 YYDKDF (reference sequence). The CDR3 is made up of 17 amino acids. The CDR3 sequence is CATSREGGGATYYGYTF. The CDR3 DNA sequence: TGTGCCACCAGCAGAGAGGGAGGGGGGGCAACGTACTATGGCTACACCTTC.

The chain recombines TRBV12-5 with TRBJ2-1; 14 positions agree with TRBD2. The V gene's germline CDR1 is LGHNT and CDR2 FRNRAP. V shed 1 base and J 0 bases; nucleotides not matched to a gene: 2. This CDR3 is 18 amino acids long. In DNA form, the CDR3 reads TGTGCTAGTGGTTTGGGACTAGCGGGAGGGCCCTCCTACAATGAGCAGTTCTTC. It specifies CASGLGLAGGPSYNEQFF.

This clone was detected a few times. A much bigger clone sits one base away, suggesting this may be a read error. The rearrangement uses TRBV4-1 and TRBJ2-2, with 8 bases matching TRBD2. The CDR3 contains 16 residues. CDR1 and CDR2 (germline): MGHRA, YSYEKL. This chain's CDR3 is CARSQESGGAGGELFF. CDR3 in DNA: TGCGCCCGCAGCCAAGAATCCGGGGGGGCCGGCGGGGAGCTGTTTTTT.

In nucleotides, the CDR3 is TGTGCCAGCAGCTTATGGGCTCACACGAATACGCAGTATTTT. Its translation: CASSLWAHTNTQYF. This chain connects TRBV13 to TRBJ2-3, with D unclear. CDR3 size: 14 residues. Germline CDR1 is PRHDT and CDR2 is FYEKMQ (reference sequence). Trimming removed 2 bases at V and 7 bases at J, with 13 bases between. The full variable domain, completed using reference TRBV13 and TRBJ2-3, is AAGVIQSPRHLIKEKRETATLKCYPIPRHDTVYWYQQGPGQDPQFLISFYEKMQSDKGSIPDRFSAQQFSDYHSELNMSSLELGDSALYFCASSLWAHTNTQYFGPGTRLTVL.

V usage is TRBV7-2 and J usage is TRBJ1-5; D remains ambiguous. In germline, CDR1 is SGHTA, CDR2 FQGNSA. CDR3 length: 15 amino acids. Trimming shortened V by 0 bases and J by 0 bases, and 6 bases separated the two germline ends. CDR3 coding DNA: TGTGCCAGCAGCTTAGCCCCCAGTAGCAATCAGCCCCAGCATTTT. Translating it yields CASSLAPSSNQPQHF.

The rearrangement uses TRBV6-1 and TRBJ2-7; the D is unclear. The V gene's germline CDR1 is MNHNS and CDR2 SASEGT. The length of the CDR3 is 10 residues. The V gene lost 6 bases and the J gene lost 1 base, with 1 base spanning the gap. CDR3: CASRSYEQYF. The CDR3 region has the DNA TGTGCCAGCAGGTCCTACGAGCAGTACTTC.

The rearrangement uses TRBV7-6 and TRBJ2-3, with 7 bases that match TRBD2. With 5 bases clipped from V and 10 bases from J, the junction kept 12 bases outside the gene matches. Germline V gene sequence: CDR1 SGHVS, CDR2 FNYEAQ. The CDR3 has 14 amino acids. CDR3 residues: CASSPPGLSRSQYF. The CDR3 DNA follows: TGTGCCAGCAGCCCCCCGGGACTATCAAGATCGCAGTATTTT.

The rearrangement joins TRBV4-1 to TRBJ2-7; 9 bases fit TRBD1. Germline assignment: CDR1 MGHRA and CDR2 YSYEKL. V gave up 4 bases and J gave up 0 bases; unmatched junction bases: 7. The CDR3 length is 16 residues. CDR3 sequence: CASSPGQGVSSYEQYF. In DNA, the CDR3 is TGCGCCAGCAGCCCGGGACAGGGCGTTAGCTCCTACGAGCAGTACTTC.

This rearrangement joins TRBV5-1 to TRBJ2-3, with 8 bases that match TRBD1. V shed 0 bases and J 4 bases; nucleotides not matched to a gene: 4. The germline V gene has CDR1 SGHRS and CDR2 YFSETQ. The CDR3 is 15 amino acids. The CDR3 sequence is CASSLAGGRADTQYF. The DNA of the CDR3 is TGCGCCAGCAGCTTGGCAGGGGGCCGGGCAGATACGCAGTATTTT.

The chain employs TRBV27 and TRBJ2-5, with 7 bases identical to TRBD1. CDR1 is MNHEY and CDR2 is SMNVEV in the germline V gene (reference sequence). V dropped 8 bases and J dropped 7; count of bases not matched to a gene: 19. The CDR3 totals 16 residues. The DNA for the CDR3 is TGTGCCAGCTCCGGGACAGAAAAAACCAACTTCGGGACCCAGTACTTC. It codes for CASSGTEKTNFGTQYF.

The chain has TRBV5-6 and TRBJ1-2; D call uncertain. V lost 0 bases, J lost 4 bases, and 16 bases lay in between. This CDR3 region has 16 residues. Germline CDR1 and CDR2: SGHDT and YYEEEE. CDR3 region: CASSLGCRVVSYGYTF. CDR3 bases: TGTGCCAGCAGCTTGGGTTGTAGGGTGGTAAGCTATGGCTACACCTTC.

The rearrangement uses TRBV27 and TRBJ1-5, with a weak D call TRBD1 (5 bases). Germline V gene data show CDR1 as MNHEY and CDR2 as SMNVEV (reference sequence). Trimming stripped 0 bases from V and 11 bases from J, with 11 bases between. The CDR3 is made up of 13 amino acids. CDR3 bases: TGTGCCAGCAGTTTATCGCTGGGGGTGTCCCAGCATTTT. Translating it yields CASSLSLGVSQHF.

The J gene is TRBJ2-2, the V gene TRBV5-6; possible D gene TRBD1, 6 bases. V shed 0 bases and J shed 7 bases, with 7 bases lying between them. Germline V CDR1 and CDR2: SGHDT, YYEEEE. This CDR3 has 13 amino acids. The CDR3 loop reads CASSLGGHGELFF. The DNA of the CDR3 is TGTGCCAGCAGCTTGGGGGGGCACGGGGAGCTGTTTTTT.

This rearrangement joins TRBV7-6 to TRBJ2-2; 7 bases align to TRBD2. The CDR3 length is 20 residues. Trimming took 3 bases from V and 5 from J; bases not matched to a gene: 21. Germline-derived CDR1 and CDR2 are SGHVS and FNYEAQ. CDR3 protein: CASSLPLLRNGGLGTGELFF. DNA of the CDR3: TGTGCCAGCAGCTTGCCGTTACTTCGTAACGGGGGGTTGGGAACCGGGGAGCTGTTTTTT.

This sequence joins TRBV7-5 and TRBJ2-7. TRBV7-5 is annotated as a pseudogene. The CDR3 totals 15 residues. The CDR3 sequence is CVRSLGLTDTYEQYF. CDR3 DNA sequence: TGTGTCAGAAGCTTAGGGCTAACCGATACCTACGAGCAGTACTTC.